Listed here are 9 T cell receptor beta chains from one sample, sequenced in a study of cytomegalovirus exposure and HLA in healthy donors. TCRdb keeps only in-frame clones here, not all; method: immunoSEQ multiplex PCR. The top ten hold approximately 0.7% of the sample, which has 82,000 or so clones, roughly 93% seen once. Sequenced sample: PBMCs. The receptors originated from a man aged 18-30 years in good health and CMV-seronegative.

The rearrangement uses TRBV18 and TRBJ2-2; 7 bases line up with TRBD2. The trim removed 4 bases at V and 3 bases at J, leaving 5 bases unmatched. Germline V gene lookup returns CDR1 KGHSH and CDR2 LQKENI. The CDR3 runs 15 residues. The CDR3 is CASSQSSGHTGELFF. The DNA for the CDR3 is TGTGCCAGCTCACAATCTAGCGGTCACACCGGGGAGCTGTTTTTT.

The chain couples TRBV7-9 to TRBJ1-4; D is possibly TRBD1 (5 bases). The CDR3 is 15 residues long. Germline-derived CDR1 and CDR2 are SEHNR and FQNEAQ (reference sequence). Trimming cost V 2 bases and J 8 bases, with 15 bases left between them. In DNA form, the CDR3 reads TGTGCCAGCAGCTTATGGGGGGGATTCGAGGAAAAACTGTTTTTT. Protein product: CASSLWGGFEEKLFF. Full variable domain (remainder filled in from reference TRBV7-9 and TRBJ1-4): DTGVSQNPRHKITKRGQNVTFRCDPISEHNRLYWYRQTLGQGPEFLTYFQNEAQLEKSRLLSDRFSAERPKGSFSTLEIQRTEQGDSAMYLCASSLWGGFEEKLFFGSGTQLSVL.

J is TRBJ2-7 and V is TRBV7-9; possible D gene TRBD1, 6 bases. Trimming took 8 bases from V and 2 from J, leaving 13 bases between them. Germline V CDR1 and CDR2: SEHNR, FQNEAQ (reference sequence). The CDR3 is 13 residues long. This CDR3 reads CASSESGAYEQYF. In DNA form, the CDR3 reads TGTGCCAGCTCCGAGTCAGGGGCCTACGAGCAGTACTTC.

This rearrangement joins TRBV7-9 to TRBJ2-5, with 10 bases fitting TRBD2. From germline, CDR1 is SEHNR and CDR2 FQNEAQ (reference sequence). CDR3 length equals 17 residues. The junction had 9 bases not matched to a gene; V was cut back by 0 bases and J by 5 bases. DNA for the CDR3: TGTGCCAGCAGCTTAGCGCTAGCGGGGGTCAGGGGTGAGACCCAGTACTTC. This sequence encodes CASSLALAGVRGETQYF.

The V and J genes are TRBV5-1 and TRBJ1-1, with D maybe TRBD1 (6 bases). V was clipped by 8 bases and J by 1 base, with 15 bases between them. This CDR3 is 14 amino acids long. Germline loops: CDR1 SGHRS, CDR2 YFSETQ. CDR3 DNA: TGCGCCAGTGATCCGGGACAAACGAACACTGAAGCTTTCTTT. Translated: CASDPGQTNTEAFF. The full variable domain, its missing parts supplied by reference TRBV5-1 and TRBJ1-1, is KAGVTQTPRYLIKTRGQQVTLSCSPISGHRSVSWYQQTPGQGLQFLFEYFSETQRNKGNFPGRFSGRQFSNSRSEMNVSTLELGDSALYLCASDPGQTNTEAFFGQGTRLTVV.

This chain links TRBV2 with TRBJ2-7; 9 nucleotides agree with TRBD1. The V gene end was trimmed by 5 bases and the J gene end by 6 bases; junction bases not matched to a gene: 8. The germline gives CDR1 SNHLY, CDR2 FYNNEI. The CDR3 is 14 residues long. Here the CDR3 DNA reads TGTGCCAGCAGTTTCGAGGGGACAGGGTCCGAGCAGTACTTC. As protein: CASSFEGTGSEQYF.

CDR3: CASSFASERNEQFF. The CDR3 DNA reads as TGTGCCAGCAGCTTTGCTAGCGAGAGAAATGAGCAGTTCTTC. This sequence joins TRBV7-9 and TRBJ2-1; perhaps TRBD2 as D (6 bases). Between the trimmed V and J ends, which lost 3 bases and 7 bases, there was a span of 13 bases. Looked up from germline, CDR1 is SEHNR and CDR2 is FQNEAQ (reference sequence). This CDR3 has 14 amino acids.

This clone was found once. The chain links TRBV27 to TRBJ2-7; 11 positions match TRBD1. The CDR3 runs to 13 residues. Germline CDR1 MNHEY, CDR2 SMNVEV (reference sequence). V gave up 11 bases and J gave up 3 bases; unmatched junction bases: 6. Here the CDR3 reads CAAVGTGGYEQYF. Written as DNA, the CDR3 is TGTGCCGCAGTCGGGACAGGGGGCTACGAGCAGTACTTC.

The rearrangement uses TRBV4-1 and TRBJ2-7, with TRBD1 matching over 9 bases. The CDR3 contains 14 residues. V shed 2 bases, J shed 5 bases, and the junction held 4 bases outside the gene matches. CDR1 is MGHRA and CDR2 is YSYEKL in the germline V gene. CDR3 sequence reads: CASSQFRDRDEQYF. CDR3 nucleotide sequence: TGCGCCAGCAGCCAATTCCGGGACAGGGACGAGCAGTACTTC.